This T cell receptor beta chain was documented in a study of T cells in Graves' hyperthyroidism and ophthalmopathy. Exclusion of a patient resulted from uncontrolled infection, other autoimmune disease, pregnancy or lactation. The PBMCs studied were ones that came from roughly 9.1 ml fresh peripheral blood. Amplification of TCR beta CDR3 regions was performed using RNA transcripts as template. TCR CDR3 underwent first-round RT-PCR with the HTBI primer set. Using its own MiXCR run on the multiplex PCR reads, TCRdb lists one record per CDR3 protein. The sample has 350,000 or so distinct CDR3 sequences, 15% to 20% seen once. Ten or more counts support this clonotype. This CDR3 spans 15 amino acids. From germline, CDR1 is ENHRY and CDR2 SYGVKD. The V gene end was trimmed by 5 bases and the J gene end by 2 bases; junction bases not matched to a gene: 6.

The source of this sequence is a woman in her forties or fifties with Graves' hyperthyroidism. The sample taken for sequencing was blood. The chain uses TRBV10-3 and TRBJ2-5, with 9 bases matching TRBD2. CDR3 nucleotides: TGTGCCATCAGTTTTAGCGGGGGCTCACAAGAGACCCAGTACTTC. Residues: CAISFSGGSQETQYF.